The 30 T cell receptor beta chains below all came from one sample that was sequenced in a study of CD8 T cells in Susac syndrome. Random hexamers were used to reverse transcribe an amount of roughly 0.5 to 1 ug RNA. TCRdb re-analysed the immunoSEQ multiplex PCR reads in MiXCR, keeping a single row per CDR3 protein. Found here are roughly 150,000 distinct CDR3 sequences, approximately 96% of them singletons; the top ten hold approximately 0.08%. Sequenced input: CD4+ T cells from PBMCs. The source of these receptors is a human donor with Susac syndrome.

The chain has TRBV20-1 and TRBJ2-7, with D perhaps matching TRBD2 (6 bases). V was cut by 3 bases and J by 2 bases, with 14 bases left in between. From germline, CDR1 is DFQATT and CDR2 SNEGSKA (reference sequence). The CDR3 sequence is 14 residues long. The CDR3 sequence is CSASEEGPPYEQYF. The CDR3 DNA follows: TGCAGTGCTAGTGAGGAGGGGCCCCCCTACGAGCAGTACTTC.

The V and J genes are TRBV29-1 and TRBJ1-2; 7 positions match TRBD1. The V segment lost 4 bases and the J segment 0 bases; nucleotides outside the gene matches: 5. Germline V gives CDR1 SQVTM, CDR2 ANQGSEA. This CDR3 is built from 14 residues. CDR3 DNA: TGCAGCGTTGGCTATGGGACAGCTAACTATGGCTACACCTTC. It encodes CSVGYGTANYGYTF.

The CDR3 DNA reads TGTGCCAGCAGCTTGTTGACAGGGGGCTCCTACGAGCAGTACTTC. Amino acid sequence: CASSLLTGGSYEQYF. The rearrangement links TRBV5-4 to TRBJ2-7, with 9 bases lining up with TRBD1. Germline lookup yields CDR1 SGHNT and CDR2 YYREEE (reference sequence). The ends lost 1 base at V and 0 bases at J; junction bases unmatched: 2. This CDR3 region has 15 residues.

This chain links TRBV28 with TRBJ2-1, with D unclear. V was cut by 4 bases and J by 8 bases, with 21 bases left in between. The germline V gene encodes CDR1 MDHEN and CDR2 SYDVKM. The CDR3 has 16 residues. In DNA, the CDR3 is TGTGCCAGCAGTTCGAATGAGCGAACATCGTTGGATGAGCAGTTCTTC. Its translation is CASSSNERTSLDEQFF.

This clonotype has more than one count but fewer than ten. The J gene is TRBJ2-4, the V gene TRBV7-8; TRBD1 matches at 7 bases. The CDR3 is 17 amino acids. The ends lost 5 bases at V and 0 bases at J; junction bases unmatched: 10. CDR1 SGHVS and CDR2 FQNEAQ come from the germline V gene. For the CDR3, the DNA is TGTGCCAGCAGCCGGCGTGGGACAGAGTTAGCCAAAAACATTCAGTACTTC. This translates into CASSRRGTELAKNIQYF. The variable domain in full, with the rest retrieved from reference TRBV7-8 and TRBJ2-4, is GAGVSQSPRYKVAKRGQDVALRCDPISGHVSLFWYQQALGQGPEFLTYFQNEAQLDKSGLPSDRFFAERPEGSVSTLKIQRTQQEDSAVYLCASSRRGTELAKNIQYFGAGTRLSVL.

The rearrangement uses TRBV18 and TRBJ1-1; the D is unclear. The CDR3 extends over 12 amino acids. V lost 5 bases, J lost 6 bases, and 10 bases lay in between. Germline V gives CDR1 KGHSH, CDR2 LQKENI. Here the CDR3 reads CASSDAVPEAFF. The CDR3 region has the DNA TGTGCCAGCTCAGACGCAGTCCCTGAAGCTTTCTTT.

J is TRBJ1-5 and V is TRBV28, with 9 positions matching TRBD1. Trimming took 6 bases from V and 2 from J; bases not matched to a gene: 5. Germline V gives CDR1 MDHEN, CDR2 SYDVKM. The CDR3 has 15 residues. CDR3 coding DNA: TGTGCCAGCAGCTTACAGGGGGCTCGCAATCAGCCCCAGCATTTT. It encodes CASSLQGARNQPQHF.

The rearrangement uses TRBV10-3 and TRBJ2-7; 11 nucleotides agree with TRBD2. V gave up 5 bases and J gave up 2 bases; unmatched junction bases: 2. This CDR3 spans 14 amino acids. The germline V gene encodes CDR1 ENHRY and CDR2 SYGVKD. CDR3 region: CAISHSGRAYEQYF. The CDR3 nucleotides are TGTGCCATCAGTCATAGCGGGAGGGCCTACGAGCAGTACTTC.

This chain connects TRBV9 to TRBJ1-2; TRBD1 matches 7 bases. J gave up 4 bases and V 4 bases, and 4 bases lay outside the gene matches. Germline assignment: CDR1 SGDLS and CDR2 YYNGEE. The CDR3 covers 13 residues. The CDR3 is CASSPTGTYGYTF. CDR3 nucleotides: TGTGCCAGCAGCCCGACAGGGACCTATGGCTACACCTTC.

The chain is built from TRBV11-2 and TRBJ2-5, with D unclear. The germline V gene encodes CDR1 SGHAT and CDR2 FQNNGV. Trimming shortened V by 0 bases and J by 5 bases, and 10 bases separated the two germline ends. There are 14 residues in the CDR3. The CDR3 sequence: CASSLEGFLETQYF. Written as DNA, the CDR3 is TGTGCCAGCAGCTTAGAGGGCTTTCTGGAGACCCAGTACTTC.

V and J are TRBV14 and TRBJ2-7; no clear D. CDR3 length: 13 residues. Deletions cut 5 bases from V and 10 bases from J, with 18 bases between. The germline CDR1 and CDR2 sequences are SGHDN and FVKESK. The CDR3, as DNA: TGTGCCAGCAGCGTAACAGCTCCGGGTCGTCAGTACTTC. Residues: CASSVTAPGRQYF.

The CDR3 nucleotides read TGTGCCAGCAGTTTCCAGTACGAGCAGTACTTC. Its protein is CASSFQYEQYF. This chain uses TRBV28 with TRBJ2-7, with D hard to call. Germline assignment: CDR1 MDHEN and CDR2 SYDVKM. The V gene lost 3 bases and the J gene lost 4 bases, with 4 bases spanning the gap. The length of the CDR3 is 11 residues.

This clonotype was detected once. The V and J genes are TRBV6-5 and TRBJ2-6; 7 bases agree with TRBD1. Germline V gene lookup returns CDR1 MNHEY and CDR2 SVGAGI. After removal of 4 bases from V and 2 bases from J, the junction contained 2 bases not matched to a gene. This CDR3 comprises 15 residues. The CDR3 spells CASSFDRAGANVLTF. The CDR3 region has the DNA TGTGCCAGCAGTTTCGACAGGGCTGGGGCCAACGTCCTGACTTTC.

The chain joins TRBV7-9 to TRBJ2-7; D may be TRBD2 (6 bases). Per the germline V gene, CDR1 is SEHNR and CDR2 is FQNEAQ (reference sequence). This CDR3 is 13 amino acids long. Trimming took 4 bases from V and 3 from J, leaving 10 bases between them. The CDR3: CASSSAGLYEQYF. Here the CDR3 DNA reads TGTGCCAGCAGCTCCGCGGGGCTCTACGAGCAGTACTTC.

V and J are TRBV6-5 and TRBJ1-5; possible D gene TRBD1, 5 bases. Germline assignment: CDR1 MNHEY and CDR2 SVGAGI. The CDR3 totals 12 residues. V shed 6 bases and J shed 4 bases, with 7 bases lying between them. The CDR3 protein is CASRNRNQPQHF. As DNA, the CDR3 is TGTGCCAGCAGGAACAGGAATCAGCCCCAGCATTTT.

The CDR3 sequence is CAISELGDRSTGELFF. CDR3 DNA sequence: TGTGCCATCAGTGAATTGGGTGACAGGAGCACCGGGGAGCTGTTTTTT. The rearrangement uses TRBV10-3 and TRBJ2-2, with D perhaps TRBD1 (6 bases). In germline, CDR1 is ENHRY, CDR2 SYGVKD. This CDR3 comprises 16 residues. Trimming took off 3 bases at V and 4 bases at J, with 15 bases between the two ends.

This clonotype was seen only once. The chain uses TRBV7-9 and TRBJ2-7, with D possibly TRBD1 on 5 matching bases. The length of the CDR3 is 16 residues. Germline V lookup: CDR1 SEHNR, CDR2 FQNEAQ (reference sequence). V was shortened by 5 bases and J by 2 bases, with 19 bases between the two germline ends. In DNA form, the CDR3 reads TGTGCCAGCAGCCCGCGTGGCGTTAGGGGCCCCTACGAGCAGTACTTC. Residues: CASSPRGVRGPYEQYF.

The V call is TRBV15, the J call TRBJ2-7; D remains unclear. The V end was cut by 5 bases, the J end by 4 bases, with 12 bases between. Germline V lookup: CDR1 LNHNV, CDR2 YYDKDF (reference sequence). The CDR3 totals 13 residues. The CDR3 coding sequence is TGTGCCACCAGCCTAGGACGGATTTACGAGCAGTACTTC. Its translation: CATSLGRIYEQYF.

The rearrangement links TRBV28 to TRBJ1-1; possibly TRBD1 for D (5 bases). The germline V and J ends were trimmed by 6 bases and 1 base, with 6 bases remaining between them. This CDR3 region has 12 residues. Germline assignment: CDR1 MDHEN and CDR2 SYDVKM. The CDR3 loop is CASRTENTEAFF. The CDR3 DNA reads TGTGCCAGCAGGACAGAGAACACTGAAGCTTTCTTT.

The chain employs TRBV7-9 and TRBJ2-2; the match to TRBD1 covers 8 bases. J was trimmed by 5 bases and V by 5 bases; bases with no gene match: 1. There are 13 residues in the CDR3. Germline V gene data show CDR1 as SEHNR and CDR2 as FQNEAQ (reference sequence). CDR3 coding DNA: TGTGCCAGCAGCGGACAGGGAACCGGGGAGCTGTTTTTT. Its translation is CASSGQGTGELFF.

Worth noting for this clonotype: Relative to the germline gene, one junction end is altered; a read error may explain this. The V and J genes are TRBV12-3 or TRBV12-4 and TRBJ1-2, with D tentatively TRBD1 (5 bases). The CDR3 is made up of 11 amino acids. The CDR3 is CASSQSGLSGF. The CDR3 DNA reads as TGTGCCAGCAGCCAATCAGGGCTGTCGGGCTTC.

CDR3 nucleotides: TGTGCCAGCAGTAGACTGGAGACGACTGAAGCTTTCTTT. This codes for CASSRLETTEAFF. The chain recombines TRBV2 with TRBJ1-1; unclear D gene. V lost 5 bases, J lost 5 bases, and 12 bases lay in between. This CDR3 has 13 amino acids. Germline V gives CDR1 SNHLY, CDR2 FYNNEI.

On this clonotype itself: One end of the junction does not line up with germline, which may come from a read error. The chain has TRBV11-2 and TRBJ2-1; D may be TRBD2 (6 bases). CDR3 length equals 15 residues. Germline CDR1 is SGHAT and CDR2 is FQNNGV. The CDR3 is CASSLRAGIHNGQFF. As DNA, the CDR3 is TGTGCCAGCAGCTTAAGGGCGGGAATACACAATGGGCAGTTCTTC.

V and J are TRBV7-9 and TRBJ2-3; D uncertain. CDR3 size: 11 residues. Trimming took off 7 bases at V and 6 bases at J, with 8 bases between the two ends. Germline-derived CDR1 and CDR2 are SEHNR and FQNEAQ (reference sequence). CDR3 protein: CASTPVDTQYF. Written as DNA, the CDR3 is TGTGCCAGCACTCCAGTGGATACGCAGTATTTT. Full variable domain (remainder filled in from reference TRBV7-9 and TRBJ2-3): DTGVSQNPRHKITKRGQNVTFRCDPISEHNRLYWYRQTLGQGPEFLTYFQNEAQLEKSRLLSDRFSAERPKGSFSTLEIQRTEQGDSAMYLCASTPVDTQYFGPGTRLTVL.

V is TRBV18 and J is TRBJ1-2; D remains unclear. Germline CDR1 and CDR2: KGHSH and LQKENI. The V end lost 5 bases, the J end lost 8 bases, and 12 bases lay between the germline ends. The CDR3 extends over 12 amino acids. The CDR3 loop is CASSADLLGYTF. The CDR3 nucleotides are TGTGCCAGCTCAGCTGACCTCCTGGGCTACACCTTC.

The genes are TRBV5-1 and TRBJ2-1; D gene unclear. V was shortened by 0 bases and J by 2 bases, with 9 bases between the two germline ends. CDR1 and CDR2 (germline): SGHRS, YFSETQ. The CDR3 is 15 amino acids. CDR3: CASSLERFPYNEQFF. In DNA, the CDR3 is TGCGCCAGCAGCTTGGAAAGGTTCCCCTACAATGAGCAGTTCTTC.

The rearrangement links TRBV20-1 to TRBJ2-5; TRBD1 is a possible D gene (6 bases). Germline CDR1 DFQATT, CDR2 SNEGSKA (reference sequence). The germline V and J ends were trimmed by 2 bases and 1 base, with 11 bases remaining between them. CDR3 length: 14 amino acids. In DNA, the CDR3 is TGCAGTGCTAGACCCGAGGACAGCCAAGAGACCCAGTACTTC. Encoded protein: CSARPEDSQETQYF.

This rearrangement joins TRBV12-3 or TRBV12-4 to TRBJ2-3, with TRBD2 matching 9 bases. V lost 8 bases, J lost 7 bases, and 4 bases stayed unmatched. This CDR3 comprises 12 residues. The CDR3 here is CASARGGNTQYF. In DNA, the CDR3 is TGTGCCAGCGCGCGGGGGGGCAATACGCAGTATTTT.

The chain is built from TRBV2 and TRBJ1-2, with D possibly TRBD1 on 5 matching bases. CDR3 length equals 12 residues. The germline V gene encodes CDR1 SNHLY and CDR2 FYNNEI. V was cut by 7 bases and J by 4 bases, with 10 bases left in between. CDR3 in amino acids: CASKDSVYGYTF. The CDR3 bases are TGTGCCAGCAAAGACAGCGTCTATGGCTACACCTTC. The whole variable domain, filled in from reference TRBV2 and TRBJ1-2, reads EPEVTQTPSHQVTQMGQEVILRCVPISNHLYFYWYRQILGQKVEFLVSFYNNEISEKSEIFDDQFSVERPDGSNFTLKIRSTKLEDSAMYFCASKDSVYGYTFGSGTRLTVV.

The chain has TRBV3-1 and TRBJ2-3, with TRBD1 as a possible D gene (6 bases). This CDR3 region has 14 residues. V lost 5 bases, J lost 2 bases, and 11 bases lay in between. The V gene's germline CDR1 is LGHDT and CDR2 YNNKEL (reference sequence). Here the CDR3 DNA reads TGTGCCAGCAGCAGGGGGAAAATCACAGATACGCAGTATTTT. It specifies CASSRGKITDTQYF.